The 3 T cell receptor beta chains presented below share a single source sample, sequenced in a study of blood T cell repertoires in COVID-19. Only in-frame clones appear in the TCRdb table, and some are missing; sequencing was by immunoSEQ multiplex PCR. In the table there are 130,000 to 150,000 clones, around four fifths of which are singletons. Sequencing used PBMCs or T cells enriched from blood (not recorded which). The receptors stem from a woman aged 35 to 49 who had recovered from COVID-19.

This chain connects TRBV3-1 (or the pseudogene TRBV3-2) to TRBJ2-1; TRBD2 matches 7 bases. The CDR3 covers 13 residues. V trimming: 4 bases; J trimming: 9 bases; junction bases outside the gene matches: 6. Germline-derived CDR1 and CDR2 are LGHDT and YNNKEL (reference sequence). CDR3 nucleotide sequence: TGTGCCAGCAGCCCCGTGGCGGGAGCTGAGCAGTTCTTC. Amino acids: CASSPVAGAEQFF.

This chain uses TRBV18 with TRBJ2-3, with TRBD1 identical over 9 bases. Germline loops: CDR1 KGHSH, CDR2 LQKENI. This CDR3 spans 18 amino acids. J lost 4 bases, V lost 5 bases, and 16 bases had no gene match. CDR3 amino acids: CASSSYLGQGSIPDTQYF. CDR3 sequence (DNA): TGTGCCAGCTCATCCTACCTCGGACAGGGGAGTATCCCAGATACGCAGTATTTT.

V gene TRBV6-5 combines with J gene TRBJ2-3, with 7 bases aligning to TRBD2. The CDR3 totals 13 residues. Germline V gene sequence: CDR1 MNHEY, CDR2 SVGAGI. Trimming removed 4 bases from V and 6 bases from J; junction bases left unmatched: 4. DNA for the CDR3: TGTGCCAGCAGTTGGGGGGGTGGGGATACGCAGTATTTT. Residues: CASSWGGGDTQYF.